This section outlines one T cell receptor beta chain sequence together with its context. RNA in amounts of about 0.45 to 1 ug was reverse transcribed with random hexamers. Amplification of TCR beta CDR3 across 54 Vbeta and 13 Jbeta was performed with immunoSEQ multiplex PCR. TCRdb reanalysed the immunoSEQ multiplex PCR reads using MiXCR and keeps one entry per CDR3 protein. The sample lists about 430,000 distinct CDR3 sequences, approximately 89% occurring once. The record originates from a study of CD8 T cells in Susac syndrome. Germline V lookup: CDR1 SQVTM, CDR2 ANQGSEA. The CDR3 totals 18 residues. Trimming at V came to 4 bases and at J to 6 bases, leaving 16 bases not matched to a gene. Peripheral blood CD8+ and CD4+ T cells were profiled by TCR beta sequencing.

This clonotype originated in a human donor with multiple sclerosis. The chain recombines TRBV29-1 with TRBJ2-1; 12 bases align to TRBD2. Sequenced sample: CD8+ T cells from PBMCs. CDR3 bases: TGCAGCGTTGGACTAGCGGGAGATGTTCCCGTCCGATTCAATGAGCAGTTCTTC. This codes for CSVGLAGDVPVRFNEQFF.